The rows below give T cell receptor beta chains drawn from one sample of a study of beta chain features in type 1 diabetes. Assay used: immunoSEQ multiplex PCR; TCRdb lists only in-frame clones, some missing. The sample lists under 150,000 clones; about 51% were seen once. Source material: Tregs from blood. The receptors stem from a man aged 18-30 years in good health. Both conserved end residues are part of each CDR3. A D gene is named only where the DNA matches it firmly. Clone size is given for some rows only: seen once, a few or many times, or a class if the clone is expanded.

clone_size	v_call	d_call	j_call	cdr3_aa	cdr3_nt
.	TRBV18	TRBD1	TRBJ2-7	CASSAGDRAYYEQYF	TGTGCCAGCTCTGCCGGGGACAGGGCTTACTACGAGCAGTACTTC
.	TRBV7-2	.	TRBJ2-3	CASSQLRRTDTQYF	TGTGCCAGCAGCCAATTGAGGAGGACAGATACGCAGTATTTT
few	TRBV7-3	TRBD2	TRBJ2-1	CASSLFSGKGGNEQFF	TGTGCCAGCAGCTTATTCAGCGGGAAGGGAGGCAATGAGCAGTTCTTC
.	TRBV7-2	.	TRBJ2-2	CASSPVGGHNTGELFF	TGTGCCAGCAGTCCCGTGGGGGGTCATAACACCGGGGAGCTGTTTTTT
.	TRBV30	.	TRBJ2-7	CAWSVAAVEYF	TGTGCCTGGAGTGTAGCGGCAGTAGAGTACTTC
.	TRBV29-1	TRBD2	TRBJ2-7	CSVGPRLAGAYEQYF	TGCAGCGTTGGACCTCGACTAGCGGGAGCTTACGAGCAGTACTTC
.	TRBV14	TRBD2	TRBJ2-3	CASRGSAGGGTDTQYF	TGTGCCAGCAGAGGGTCTGCGGGAGGAGGAACAGATACGCAGTATTTT
.	TRBV18	TRBD2	TRBJ2-7	CASSPREGVYEQYF	TGTGCCAGCTCACCAAGGGAGGGAGTTTACGAGCAGTACTTC
few	TRBV6-5	.	TRBJ1-1	CASSLSGMVGAFF	TGTGCCAGCAGCCTCTCAGGGATGGTCGGAGCTTTCTTT
few	TRBV5-1	TRBD1	TRBJ1-5	CASSWAGQSNQPQHF	TGCGCCAGCAGCTGGGCGGGACAGAGTAATCAGCCCCAGCATTTT
.	TRBV7-8	TRBD1	TRBJ2-7	CASRGGGYEQYF	TGTGCCAGCAGAGGGGGCGGGTACGAGCAGTACTTC
.	TRBV28	TRBD1	TRBJ2-1	CASSSPGTENEQFF	TGTGCCAGCAGTTCCCCCGGGACAGAGAATGAGCAGTTCTTC
few	TRBV29-1	.	TRBJ2-7	CSVEGYRREQYF	TGCAGCGTTGAAGGGTATAGGAGGGAGCAGTACTTC
few	TRBV2	TRBD2	TRBJ2-7	CASETSGRAKEQYF	TGTGCCAGCGAAACTAGCGGGAGGGCCAAGGAGCAGTACTTC
.	TRBV7-2	.	TRBJ2-7	CASSRSAGTLTYEQYF	TGTGCCAGCAGCCGATCTGCCGGGACACTGACCTACGAGCAGTACTTC
.	TRBV9	.	TRBJ1-1	CASSVVGGGDTEAFF	TGTGCCAGCAGCGTAGTCGGGGGAGGAGACACTGAAGCTTTCTTT
.	TRBV28	TRBD2	TRBJ2-3	CASSLFASGQYF	TGTGCCAGCAGTTTATTTGCTAGCGGGCAGTATTTT